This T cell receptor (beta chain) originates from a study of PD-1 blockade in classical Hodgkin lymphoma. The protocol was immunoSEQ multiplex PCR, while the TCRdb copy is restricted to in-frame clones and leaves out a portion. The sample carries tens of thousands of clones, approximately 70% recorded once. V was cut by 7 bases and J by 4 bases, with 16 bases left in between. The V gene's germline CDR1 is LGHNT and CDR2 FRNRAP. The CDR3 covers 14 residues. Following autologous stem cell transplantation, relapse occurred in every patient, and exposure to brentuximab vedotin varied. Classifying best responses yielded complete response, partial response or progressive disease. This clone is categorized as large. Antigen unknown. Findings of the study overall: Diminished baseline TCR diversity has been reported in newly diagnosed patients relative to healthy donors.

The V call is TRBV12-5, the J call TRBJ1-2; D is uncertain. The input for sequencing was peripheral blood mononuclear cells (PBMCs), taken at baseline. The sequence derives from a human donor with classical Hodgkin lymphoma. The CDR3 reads CASAAETRVYGYTF. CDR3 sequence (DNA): TGTGCTAGTGCCGCGGAGACTAGGGTCTATGGCTACACCTTC.